This TCR beta chain emerged from a study of T cells in localized non-small cell lung cancer (dated by TCRdb to about 2020). Some background on the complete study: Comparing tumors with uninvolved tumor-adjacent lungs, the study looked at the T cell repertoires of fewer than 250 patients with early-stage NSCLC. The cohort comprised approximately 240 treatment-naïve NSCLC patients with resected, localized lung tumors. The mean age of the NSCLC patients was about 62 years, with 130 or so men and around 100 women. Here is what the overall study found, with its caveats: Higher T cell density in blood was associated with longer overall survival, whereas higher clonality in adjacent lung was associated with shorter survival. Because multi-region tumor sequencing was not performed, intratumor heterogeneity could not be ruled out. Since the design was exploratory, TCR variables were selected using unadjusted p-values with no false-discovery rate correction. Of the top 100 tumor clones, a median of 57 were detected in paired uninvolved adjacent lung; roughly 29 were also among that lung's top 100. Uninvolved tumor-adjacent lung showed the highest T cell clonality, higher than tumor, which suggests more focused antigenic responses in the uninvolved tumor-adjacent lung.

The immunoSEQ Assay was used to sequence TCR beta CDR3 regions from DNA. On the study's bioinformatics: To compute T cell density, TCR beta template counts were normalized to usable DNA, which was estimated by amplifying housekeeping genes. Richness was estimated using the preseqR package, with extrapolation to 400,000 templates for PBMC samples and to 120,000 templates for tissue samples. Clonality was calculated as one minus Pielou's evenness. Tissue-enriched TCRs were identified through differential abundance testing performed on productive amino-acid clonotypes, with a minimum total count of 5 and an alpha of 0.1. The Jaccard Index and the Morisita Overlap Index were used to measure how much the repertoires overlapped between compartments. GLIPH grouped TCR beta CDR3s together with public tetramer-defined viral CDR3s, and a viral motif had to include at least three viral sequences and also show V-gene enrichment. Entries here come from immuneACCESS through TCRdb and include only in-frame sequences with V and J called. Some clones fail to appear in such tables; in the studies checked, an unresolved V gene covers under half of the shortfall, and the cause of the remainder is unknown. V, J and clone size were drawn from that table, and D and trimming were deduced from the DNA. Here the sample has nearly 25,000 clones; approximately 83% occur a single time. The ten most abundant clones make up 5.8% of the sample.

V is pruned by 6 bases and J by 6 bases, leaving 9 bases of the junction without a gene match. CDR1 and CDR2, per the germline V gene, are KGHSH and LQKENI. Including the terminal cysteine and phenylalanine, the CDR3 comprises 14 residues. The only DNA kept is the CDR3, 42 bases in frame from the first base. Comment on this clone: No cognate antigen has been identified for it. Per-nucleotide qualities are absent, and no much larger clonotype sits a single base away.

At diagnosis, tumor, uninvolved tumor-adjacent lung and peripheral blood were collected and then preserved as a mix of FFPE and fresh-frozen material. Blood samples were analyzed as peripheral blood mononuclear cells for TCR repertoire profiling. This TCR came from a male donor older than 55 with stage II squamous cell lung carcinoma. Recombination joined TRBV18 with TRBJ1-1, with 8 bases matching TRBD1. The sample in question was peripheral blood, obtained before any cancer treatment. The CDR3 is CASSPLDREAEAFF. The sequenced DNA: TGTGCCAGCTCGCCGCTGGACAGGGAGGCTGAAGCTTTCTTT.